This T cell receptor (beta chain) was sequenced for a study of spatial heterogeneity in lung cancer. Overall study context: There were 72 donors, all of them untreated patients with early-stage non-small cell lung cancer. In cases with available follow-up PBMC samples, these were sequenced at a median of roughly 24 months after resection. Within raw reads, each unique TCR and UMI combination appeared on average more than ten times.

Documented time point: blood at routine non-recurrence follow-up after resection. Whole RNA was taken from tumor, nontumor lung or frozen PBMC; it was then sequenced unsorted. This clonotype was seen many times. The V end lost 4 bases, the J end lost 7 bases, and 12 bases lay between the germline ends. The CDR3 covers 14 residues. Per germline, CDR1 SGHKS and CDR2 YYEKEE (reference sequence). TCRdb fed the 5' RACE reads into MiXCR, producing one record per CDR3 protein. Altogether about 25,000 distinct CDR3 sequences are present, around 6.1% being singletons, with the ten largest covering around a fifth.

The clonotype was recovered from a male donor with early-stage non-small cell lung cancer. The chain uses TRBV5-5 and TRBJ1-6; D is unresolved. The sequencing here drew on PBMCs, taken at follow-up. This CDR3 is CASSLEGPNSPLHF. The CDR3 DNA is TGTGCCAGCAGCCTGGAGGGCCCAAATTCACCCCTCCACTTT.